Given below is one T cell receptor beta chain in context. Its antigen is undetermined. Only in-frame clones appear in the TCRdb table, and some are missing; sequencing was by immunoSEQ multiplex PCR. Counted here are roughly 120,000 clones, over 75% occurring once; the ten biggest clones make up 18%. The data belong to a study of T cell responses to AZD1222 COVID-19 vaccine. Study conclusions and caveats: Seropositivity was recorded at baseline in only a handful of AZD1222 recipients. Nearly half of spike-specific TCRs reportedly target variant regions that are unmutated in the B.1.351 and B.1.1.7 variants.

V was shortened by 3 bases and J by 8 bases, with 6 bases between the two germline ends. Germline V gives CDR1 SGHRS, CDR2 YFSETQ. The CDR3 sequence is 11 residues long. Here the sequenced sample was peripheral blood, taken on day 0 of MenACWY control vaccination. V gene TRBV5-1 combines with J gene TRBJ2-1, with D maybe TRBD2 (5 bases). The sequence came from an adult in good health. CDR3 amino acids: CASSSGYEQFF. The CDR3 bases are TGCGCCAGCAGCTCGGGGTATGAGCAGTTCTTC.